These 20 T cell receptor beta chains originate from one sample sequenced in a study of vaccination and CD4 T cells after COVID-19. Treatment denoted: roughly 10-day PBMC culture with coronavirus spike peptide pools or control peptides (ViraFEST assay). Sequence data for DNA of cultured CD4+ T cells were generated by the Oncomine TCR Beta short-read assay. TCRdb itself ran the PCR reads through MiXCR, one entry per CDR3 protein. The table includes 8,000 or so distinct CDR3 sequences, roughly 18% detected once. Which antigens these TCRs recognize remains unknown. The starting material was CD4+ T cells from blood, cultured in vitro, obtained after SARS-CoV-2 vaccination. The receptors derive from a human donor who had recovered from COVID-19.

The chain employs TRBV30 and TRBJ1-5; D is unclear. Germline-derived CDR1 and CDR2 are GTSNPN and SVGIG (reference sequence). The CDR3 has 13 amino acids. Trimming removed 2 bases at V and 3 bases at J, with 8 bases between. The CDR3 DNA follows: TGTGCCTGGAGTAACAGAAACAATCAGCCCCAGCATTTT. Its translation is CAWSNRNNQPQHF.

By its share, this clonotype is medium-sized. This rearrangement joins TRBV20-1 to TRBJ2-7; D call uncertain. The CDR3 is 15 amino acids. The germline V gene encodes CDR1 DFQATT and CDR2 SNEGSKA (reference sequence). Trimming left V 6 bases short and J 6 bases short, with 24 bases between. The CDR3 region is CSAKGRNRGTGEQYF. CDR3 sequence (DNA): TGCAGTGCCAAAGGTAGGAACAGAGGAACCGGCGAGCAGTACTTC.

This clonotype was recorded a few times. The chain carries TRBV7-2 and TRBJ1-2; D is possibly TRBD1 (6 bases). The CDR3 runs 15 residues. Trimming left V 4 bases short and J 8 bases short, with 20 bases between. CDR1 SGHTA and CDR2 FQGNSA come from the germline V gene. CDR3 loop: CASSSTRDKPGGYTF. The CDR3 nucleotides read TGTGCCAGCAGCTCCACTCGGGACAAGCCTGGCGGCTACACCTTC.

This clonotype has just one count. The chain recombines TRBV2 with TRBJ2-3, with D possibly matching TRBD2 (6 bases). Per germline, CDR1 SNHLY and CDR2 FYNNEI. The CDR3 is made up of 14 amino acids. The V end was cut by 7 bases, the J end by 8 bases, with 19 bases between. The chain's CDR3 is CASNRDSRSGTQYF. Written as DNA, the CDR3 is TGTGCCAGCAACCGGGACTCCAGAAGTGGTACGCAGTATTTT.

This clonotype is medium-sized within its sample. The chain has TRBV7-9 and TRBJ2-3; the match to TRBD2 covers 13 bases. The CDR3 is 14 residues long. V shed 5 bases, J shed 12 bases, and the junction held 8 bases outside the gene matches. The germline CDR1 and CDR2 sequences are SEHNR and FQNEAQ (reference sequence). CDR3 residues: CASSATSGGTSQYF. In nucleotides, the CDR3 is TGTGCCAGCAGCGCGACTAGCGGGGGGACGTCCCAGTATTTT.

By frequency in the sample, this clonotype is medium-sized. This sequence joins TRBV27 and TRBJ2-3; D is possibly TRBD2 (7 bases). The CDR3 has 14 residues. V lost 6 bases and J lost 5, with 15 bases in between. Germline V CDR1 and CDR2: MNHEY, SMNVEV (reference sequence). In DNA form, the CDR3 reads TGTGCCAGCAGCCTAAGGGGGGGTGGAGATACGCAGTATTTT. Amino acid sequence: CASSLRGGGDTQYF.

This clonotype occurred many times. This chain uses TRBV6-1 with TRBJ2-7; D may be TRBD2 (5 bases). V shed 9 bases and J shed 4 bases, with 16 bases lying between them. CDR3 length: 13 amino acids. Germline CDR1 and CDR2: MNHNS and SASEGT. The CDR3 reads CASSFAGDYEQYF. In nucleotides, the CDR3 is TGTGCCAGTTCCTTCGCGGGCGATTACGAGCAGTACTTC.

The chain employs TRBV20-1 and TRBJ2-1, with D possibly matching TRBD2 (5 bases). This CDR3 comprises 11 residues. The ends were cut back, 5 bases at V and 4 bases at J, with 6 bases in the middle. Germline V gene sequence: CDR1 DFQATT, CDR2 SNEGSKA (reference sequence). CDR3 amino acids: CSAGGYNEQFF. CDR3 DNA sequence: TGCAGTGCTGGAGGTTACAATGAGCAGTTCTTC.

The chain is built from TRBV10-3 and TRBJ2-1, with 7 bases identical to TRBD1. Germline V CDR1 and CDR2: ENHRY, SYGVKD. The length of the CDR3 is 14 residues. V dropped 0 bases and J dropped 5; count of bases not matched to a gene: 1. The CDR3 DNA follows: TGTGCCATCAGTGAGTCAGACAGGGACAATGAGCAGTTCTTC. Protein product: CAISESDRDNEQFF.

This clonotype was seen once. V usage is TRBV5-6 and J usage is TRBJ1-2; no reliable D call. Germline V gives CDR1 SGHDT, CDR2 YYEEEE. The length of the CDR3 is 14 residues. The V gene lost 4 bases and the J gene lost 4 bases, with 14 bases spanning the gap. CDR3 bases: TGTGCCAGCAGCCTCCCGGGGTTTGCCTATGGCTACACCTTC. It codes for CASSLPGFAYGYTF.

The rearrangement joins TRBV19 to TRBJ2-7; TRBD2 matches at 7 bases. There are 14 residues in the CDR3. CDR1 is LNHDA and CDR2 is SQIVND in the germline V gene (reference sequence). J lost 3 bases, V lost 5 bases, and 7 bases had no gene match. This chain's CDR3 is CASSLSGENYEQYF. CDR3 in DNA: TGTGCCAGTAGTCTAAGCGGGGAAAACTACGAGCAGTACTTC.

The J gene is TRBJ1-1, the V gene TRBV7-8, with D maybe TRBD1 (5 bases). Between the trimmed V and J ends, which lost 4 bases and 1 base, there was a span of 10 bases. The CDR3 loop spans 14 amino acids. CDR1 SGHVS and CDR2 FQNEAQ come from the germline V gene. The CDR3 loop reads CASSSGTGNTEAFF. Written as DNA, the CDR3 is TGTGCCAGCAGCTCCGGGACCGGGAACACTGAAGCTTTCTTT.

The chain combines TRBV12-3 or TRBV12-4 with TRBJ1-2, with 8 bases fitting TRBD1. This CDR3 spans 14 amino acids. The J segment lost 8 bases and the V segment lost 2 bases, leaving 7 bases of the junction unmatched. The CDR3 bases are TGTGCCAGCAGTTTACCAGGGGGCGCGGGGGGCTACACCTTC. It translates to CASSLPGGAGGYTF.

V gene TRBV5-1 combines with J gene TRBJ2-5; no clear D. The V gene's germline CDR1 is SGHRS and CDR2 YFSETQ. V lost 2 bases, J lost 7 bases, and 18 bases lay in between. The CDR3 is 15 residues long. The CDR3 bases are TGCGCCAGCAGCTTAGCTGGGTCGGGCGATGCGACCCAGTACTTC. Translated: CASSLAGSGDATQYF.

This clonotype was seen a few times. This chain links TRBV10-3 with TRBJ2-7; D is uncertain. The V end lost 8 bases, the J end lost 4 bases, and 18 bases lay between the germline ends. The length of the CDR3 is 14 residues. CDR1 is ENHRY and CDR2 is SYGVKD in the germline V gene. The CDR3 region has the DNA TGTGCCATCGGCGTTTCTCTCAAGACGTACGAGCAGTACTTC. Translation: CAIGVSLKTYEQYF.

This clonotype was counted only a few times. The chain has TRBV29-1 and TRBJ2-1, with D hard to call. Germline values: CDR1 SQVTM, CDR2 ANQGSEA. Trimming left V 0 bases short and J 5 bases short, with 8 bases between. This CDR3 region has 13 residues. The CDR3 nucleotides read TGCAGCGTTGAAGAGACAACACACAATGAGCAGTTCTTC. Protein: CSVEETTHNEQFF.

The V call is TRBV6-2 or TRBV6-3, the J call TRBJ1-2; 7 bases match TRBD1. This CDR3 has 17 amino acids. Per germline, CDR1 MNHEY and CDR2 SVGEGT. With 2 bases clipped from V and 0 bases from J, the junction kept 9 bases outside the gene matches. The CDR3: CASSYPPGQSTNYGYTF. The CDR3 nucleotides read TGTGCCAGCAGTTACCCCCCGGGACAGAGCACTAACTATGGCTACACCTTC.

This clonotype appeared a few times. This chain joins TRBV20-1 and TRBJ2-1, with 11 bases lining up with TRBD2. The junction had 14 bases not matched to a gene; V was cut back by 4 bases and J by 6 bases. The CDR3 is made up of 17 amino acids. Germline V lookup: CDR1 DFQATT, CDR2 SNEGSKA (reference sequence). CDR3 DNA sequence: TGCAGTGCTATCCGCCGGGTGACTAGCGGGATGGGCAATGAGCAGTTCTTC. Protein: CSAIRRVTSGMGNEQFF.

This clonotype was counted only a few times. The CDR3 loop reads CATSDSGTANTGELFF. CDR3 coding DNA: TGTGCCACCAGCGACTCCGGGACGGCGAACACCGGGGAGCTGTTTTTT. V is TRBV24-1 and J is TRBJ2-2; D assignment may be TRBD1 or TRBD2 (5 bases each). The V and J ends lost 7 bases and 0 bases respectively, with 14 bases between them. Germline CDR1 reads KGHDR; CDR2 reads SFDVKD. This CDR3 has 16 amino acids.

This clonotype occurred a few times. The chain employs TRBV19 and TRBJ2-7, with 7 nucleotides matching TRBD1. Germline V gives CDR1 LNHDA, CDR2 SQIVND (reference sequence). The V gene end was trimmed by 6 bases and the J gene end by 0 bases; junction bases not matched to a gene: 8. CDR3 length: 15 residues. CDR3 DNA sequence: TGTGCCAGTAGCCCCGACAGGGCTAGCTCCTACGAGCAGTACTTC. Translating gives CASSPDRASSYEQYF.